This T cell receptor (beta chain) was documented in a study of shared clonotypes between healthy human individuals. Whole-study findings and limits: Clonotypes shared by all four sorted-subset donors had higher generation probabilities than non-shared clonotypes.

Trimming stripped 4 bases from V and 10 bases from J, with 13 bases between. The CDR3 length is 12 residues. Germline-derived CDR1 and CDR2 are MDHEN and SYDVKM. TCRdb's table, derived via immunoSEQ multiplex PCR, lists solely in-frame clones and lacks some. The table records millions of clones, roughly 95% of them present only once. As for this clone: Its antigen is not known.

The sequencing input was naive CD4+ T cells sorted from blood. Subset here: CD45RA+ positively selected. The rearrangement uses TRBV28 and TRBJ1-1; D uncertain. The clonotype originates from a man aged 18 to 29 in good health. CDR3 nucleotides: TGTGCCAGCAGTTCAGGCGGGGTAGGAGCTTTCTTT. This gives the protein CASSSGGVGAFF.